The 4 T cell receptor beta chains below come from one sample, sequenced in a study of PD-1 blockade in classical Hodgkin lymphoma. The repertoire was sequenced with immunoSEQ multiplex PCR; TCRdb's copy has only in-frame clones and lacks some. The data show some 70,000 clones, 93% seen once. Sample time point: newly diagnosed, previously untreated cHL patient sample. The sample consisted of peripheral blood mononuclear cells (PBMCs). These receptors originate from a human donor with classical Hodgkin lymphoma.

CDR3 residues: CASSWAPSAGNTIYF. As DNA, the CDR3 is TGTGCCAGCAGCTGGGCCCCCAGCGCTGGAAACACCATATATTTT. The V gene is TRBV6-5, the J gene TRBJ1-3; D gene uncertain. The CDR3 has 15 amino acids. In germline, CDR1 is MNHEY, CDR2 SVGAGI. Trimming pared 6 bases from V and 2 bases from J, leaving 14 bases between.

The J gene is TRBJ1-5, the V gene TRBV2; 10 positions match TRBD1. From germline, CDR1 is SNHLY and CDR2 FYNNEI. This CDR3 is built from 15 residues. Trimming removed 5 bases from V and 6 bases from J; junction bases left unmatched: 7. The CDR3 nucleotides are TGTGCCAGCAGTTCTGACAGGGGGCCGGGTCAGCCCCAGCATTTT. Its translation is CASSSDRGPGQPQHF.

The chain carries TRBV6-5 and TRBJ1-1; D gene uncertain. Trimming left V 2 bases short and J 1 base short, with 5 bases between. Germline values: CDR1 MNHEY, CDR2 SVGAGI. The CDR3 runs 13 residues. The CDR3 coding sequence is TGTGCCAGCAGTTACGGGCGGAACACTGAAGCTTTCTTT. Translation gives CASSYGRNTEAFF.

This chain uses TRBV5-5 with TRBJ2-7; TRBD1 agrees at 9 bases. Germline V gene lookup returns CDR1 SGHKS and CDR2 YYEKEE (reference sequence). The CDR3 is 14 amino acids. V lost 5 bases and J lost 0; bases outside the gene matches: 3. This chain's CDR3 is CASRRGQGSYEQYF. DNA of the CDR3: TGTGCCAGCAGGAGGGGACAGGGCTCCTACGAGCAGTACTTC. Filled out from reference TRBV5-5 and TRBJ2-7, the complete variable domain reads DAGVTQSPTHLIKTRGQQVTLRCSPISGHKSVSWYQQVLGQGPQFIFQYYEKEERGRGNFPDRFSARQFPNYSSELNVNALLLGDSALYLCASRRGQGSYEQYFGPGTRLTVT.